This T cell receptor beta chain was profiled in a study of resident and recirculating memory T cells in vitiligo. Across the study: Epidermis came from shave biopsies of lesional and nonlesional sites, plus PBMCs. Study observations and caveats: TCR sequences were not conserved across biopsy sites or patients.

This clone came up once. Its antigen is as yet unknown. Sequencing used immunoSEQ multiplex PCR; TCRdb keeps in-frame clones, though not all of them. The table lists about 76,000 clones, roughly 94% of them singletons. Patients had to be free of confetti depigmentation, indicating active vitiligo. This receptor was identified in a male donor with vitiligo. Sequencing input: blood.

As DNA, the CDR3 is TGTGCCAGCAGGGACACCAGGGGGAACACCGGGGAGCTGTTTTTT. Its protein product is CASRDTRGNTGELFF. The V and J genes are TRBV28 and TRBJ2-2, with D tentatively TRBD1 (6 bases). CDR1 is MDHEN, CDR2 SYDVKM, per germline. CDR3 size: 15 residues. V lost 6 bases to trimming and J lost 1 base, with 12 bases between them.